These 19 T cell receptor beta chains were sequenced from one sample in a study of blood T cell repertoires in COVID-19. Profiling relied on immunoSEQ multiplex PCR, and the TCRdb table lists in-frame clones only, not all of them. The profile shows approximately 35,000 clones, about 91% of them singletons. Sequenced material: peripheral blood. The receptor set was obtained from a human donor with active COVID-19. The donor label of this sample is uncertain.

The J gene is TRBJ2-5, the V gene TRBV14, with 10 bases matching TRBD2. Per the germline V gene, CDR1 is SGHDN and CDR2 is FVKESK. Unmatched junction bases numbered 2, after V lost 2 bases and J lost 2 bases. This CDR3 is 15 amino acids long. The chain's CDR3 is CASSQSTSGQETQYF. Here the CDR3 DNA reads TGTGCCAGCAGCCAATCGACTAGCGGGCAAGAGACCCAGTACTTC.

V usage is TRBV6-5 and J usage is TRBJ2-7; D is uncertain. The germline CDR1 and CDR2 sequences are MNHEY and SVGAGI. This CDR3 has 12 residues. Trimming removed 8 bases at V and 3 bases at J, with 11 bases between. As DNA, the CDR3 is TGTGCCAGCCATCCGGGTGACTACGAGCAGTACTTC. Translated, it gives CASHPGDYEQYF.

This clone has a single count. Other DNA variants within this sample encode the same CDR3. The rearrangement uses TRBV19 and TRBJ2-3; 9 bases line up with TRBD1. This CDR3 spans 14 amino acids. The J segment lost 0 bases and the V segment lost 9 bases, leaving 4 bases of the junction unmatched. Germline values: CDR1 LNHDA, CDR2 SQIVND (reference sequence). CDR3 in amino acids: CASADRGSTDTQYF. CDR3 coding DNA: TGTGCCAGCGCGGACAGGGGAAGCACAGATACGCAGTATTTT.

The DNA for the CDR3 is TGTGCCAGCACCCTATGGGGCGGACACGAGCAGTACTTC. Translation gives CASTLWGGHEQYF. The genes are TRBV28 and TRBJ2-7; D may be TRBD1 (5 bases). The V gene lost 7 bases and the J gene lost 5 bases, with 15 bases spanning the gap. The CDR3 spans 13 residues. Germline V gene data show CDR1 as MDHEN and CDR2 as SYDVKM. Full variable domain (remainder filled in from reference TRBV28 and TRBJ2-7): DVKVTQSSRYLVKRTGEKVFLECVQDMDHENMFWYRQDPGLGLRLIYFSYDVKMKEKGDIPEGYSVSREKKERFSLILESASTNQTSMYLCASTLWGGHEQYFGPGTRLTVT.

In this sample, this clone turned up once. The gene calls are TRBV7-9 and TRBJ2-1, with 11 positions matching TRBD2. The germline gives CDR1 SEHNR, CDR2 FQNEAQ (reference sequence). Losses at the gene ends were 4 bases for V and 9 bases for J; bases not matched to a gene: 2. The CDR3 has 13 residues. The CDR3 nucleotides read TGTGCCAGCAGCTGGACTAGCGGGTTTGAGCAGTTCTTC. This encodes CASSWTSGFEQFF.

The rearrangement joins TRBV3-1 (or the pseudogene TRBV3-2) to TRBJ2-5; D possibly corresponds to TRBD1 (5 bases). With 4 bases removed from V and 5 bases from J, the gap between germline ends came to 11 bases. The CDR3 consists of 13 residues. Germline V gene sequence: CDR1 LGHDT, CDR2 YNNKEL (reference sequence). The CDR3 nucleotides are TGTGCCAGCAGCCCCGGCAGGGTGGAGACCCAGTACTTC. Translating it yields CASSPGRVETQYF.

The DNA for the CDR3 is TGTGCCAGCAGCGTGGGGACTAGCGGGGACCAGAAGAAAGAGACCCAGTACTTC. As protein: CASSVGTSGDQKKETQYF. The chain employs TRBV9 and TRBJ2-5; 13 positions agree with TRBD2. V was pared by 2 bases and J by 3 bases, with 10 bases of the junction left unmatched. Germline V gives CDR1 SGDLS, CDR2 YYNGEE. The CDR3 has 18 amino acids. Full variable domain (remainder filled in from reference TRBV9 and TRBJ2-5): DSGVTQTPKHLITATGQRVTLRCSPRSGDLSVYWYQQSLDQGLQFLIQYYNGEERAKGNILERFSAQQFPDLHSELNLSSLELGDSALYFCASSVGTSGDQKKETQYFGPGTRLLVL.

CDR3 coding DNA: TGCAGTGCTGACAGGGAATTAGGCTACACCTTC. It translates to CSADRELGYTF. The J gene is TRBJ1-2, the V gene TRBV20-1, with TRBD1 identical over 7 bases. V was clipped by 5 bases and J by 8 bases; unmatched bases: 5. Per germline, CDR1 DFQATT and CDR2 SNEGSKA (reference sequence). The length of the CDR3 is 11 residues.

The V and J genes are TRBV11-2 and TRBJ2-2; the match to TRBD2 covers 14 bases. The CDR3 is made up of 16 amino acids. CDR1 is SGHAT, CDR2 FQNNGV, per germline. V lost 5 bases and J lost 3; bases outside the gene matches: 2. The CDR3 sequence is CASSMGLAGDTGELFF. The CDR3 nucleotides read TGTGCCAGCAGCATGGGACTAGCGGGAGACACCGGGGAGCTGTTTTTT.

The genes are TRBV12-5 and TRBJ2-2, with TRBD2 as a possible D gene (6 bases). Germline values: CDR1 LGHNT, CDR2 FRNRAP. V lost 6 bases to trimming and J lost 7 bases, with 15 bases between them. There are 14 residues in the CDR3. The CDR3 DNA reads as TGTGCTAGTGGCCCGGACTACCCACACGGGGAGCTGTTTTTT. Translation: CASGPDYPHGELFF.

The rearrangement uses TRBV6-5 and TRBJ1-1; TRBD1 aligns across 10 bases. J gave up 5 bases and V 10 bases, and 4 bases lay outside the gene matches. CDR1 and CDR2 (germline): MNHEY, SVGAGI. The CDR3 totals 12 residues. The CDR3 nucleotides read TGTGCCACCCGGACAGGGGGGACTGAAGCTTTCTTT. Amino acids: CATRTGGTEAFF.

V gene TRBV7-2 combines with J gene TRBJ2-3, with D possibly TRBD2 on 5 matching bases. Per germline, CDR1 SGHTA and CDR2 FQGNSA. The germline V and J ends were trimmed by 5 bases and 0 bases, with 12 bases remaining between them. The CDR3 extends over 15 amino acids. As DNA, the CDR3 is TGTGCCAGCAGCCCGGGGTGGGCCAGCACAGATACGCAGTATTTT. Translated: CASSPGWASTDTQYF. The whole variable domain, remainder taken from reference TRBV7-2 and TRBJ2-3, is GAGVSQSPSNKVTEKGKDVELRCDPISGHTALYWYRQSLGQGLEFLIYFQGNSAPDKSGLPSDRFSAERTGGSVSTLTIQRTQQEDSAVYLCASSPGWASTDTQYFGPGTRLTVL.

The rearrangement uses TRBV13 and TRBJ2-7; a weak D match, TRBD2 (6 bases). Germline V gene lookup returns CDR1 PRHDT and CDR2 FYEKMQ (reference sequence). CDR3 length equals 12 residues. Trimming shortened V by 6 bases and J by 7 bases, and 13 bases separated the two germline ends. The CDR3 is CASRSGVGEQYF. DNA for the CDR3: TGTGCCAGCAGATCGGGGGTAGGGGAGCAGTACTTC. The complete variable domain, with remaining parts taken from reference TRBV13 and TRBJ2-7, reads AAGVIQSPRHLIKEKRETATLKCYPIPRHDTVYWYQQGPGQDPQFLISFYEKMQSDKGSIPDRFSAQQFSDYHSELNMSSLELGDSALYFCASRSGVGEQYFGPGTRLTVT.

The J gene is TRBJ1-2, the V gene TRBV14; no clear D. The V gene's germline CDR1 is SGHDN and CDR2 FVKESK. This CDR3 comprises 12 residues. With 1 base removed from V and 14 bases from J, the gap between germline ends came to 14 bases. The CDR3 reads CASSQVMAGGTF. For the CDR3, the DNA is TGTGCCAGCAGCCAAGTCATGGCAGGTGGAACCTTC.

A word on this clone: Within the sample, other DNA sequences also encode this same CDR3. The chain uses TRBV9 and TRBJ2-7; 13 nucleotides match TRBD2. This CDR3 has 16 residues. The germline V gene has CDR1 SGDLS and CDR2 YYNGEE. The V gene end was trimmed by 4 bases and the J gene end by 4 bases; junction bases not matched to a gene: 8. The DNA for the CDR3 is TGTGCCAGCAGCCCTAGAGGGACTAGCGGGACTTACGAGCAGTACTTC. It codes for CASSPRGTSGTYEQYF.

The J gene is TRBJ2-4, the V gene TRBV10-3; the match to TRBD2 covers 11 bases. The CDR3 has 19 residues. The V gene end was trimmed by 6 bases and the J gene end by 1 base; junction bases not matched to a gene: 14. CDR1 and CDR2 (germline): ENHRY, SYGVKD. The CDR3 reads CAISPSGGPSPLAKNIQYF. The CDR3 nucleotides read TGTGCCATCAGCCCTAGCGGGGGGCCTTCCCCACTGGCCAAAAACATTCAGTACTTC.

The rearrangement uses TRBV29-1 and TRBJ1-2; perhaps TRBD1 as D (6 bases). Looked up from germline, CDR1 is SQVTM and CDR2 is ANQGSEA. V was trimmed by 7 bases and J by 4 bases, leaving 13 bases between them. The CDR3 runs 12 residues. The DNA for the CDR3 is TGCAGCGCTCAACAGGGAGTCTATGGCTACACCTTC. This gives the protein CSAQQGVYGYTF.

The V and J genes are TRBV2 and TRBJ1-2, with 12 bases fitting TRBD1. J was trimmed by 8 bases and V by 4 bases; bases with no gene match: 5. CDR3 length equals 14 residues. In germline, CDR1 is SNHLY, CDR2 FYNNEI. The CDR3 DNA sequence: TGTGCCAGCAGTGGGGGACAGGGGGCGAGCGGCTACACCTTC. It encodes CASSGGQGASGYTF.

The J gene is TRBJ1-4, the V gene TRBV28, with D hard to call. This CDR3 is 13 amino acids long. Germline loops: CDR1 MDHEN, CDR2 SYDVKM. Trimming stripped 3 bases from V and 2 bases from J, with 4 bases between. The CDR3, as DNA: TGTGCCAGCAGTTTTCAGACTAATGAAAAACTGTTTTTT. It is translated as CASSFQTNEKLFF.